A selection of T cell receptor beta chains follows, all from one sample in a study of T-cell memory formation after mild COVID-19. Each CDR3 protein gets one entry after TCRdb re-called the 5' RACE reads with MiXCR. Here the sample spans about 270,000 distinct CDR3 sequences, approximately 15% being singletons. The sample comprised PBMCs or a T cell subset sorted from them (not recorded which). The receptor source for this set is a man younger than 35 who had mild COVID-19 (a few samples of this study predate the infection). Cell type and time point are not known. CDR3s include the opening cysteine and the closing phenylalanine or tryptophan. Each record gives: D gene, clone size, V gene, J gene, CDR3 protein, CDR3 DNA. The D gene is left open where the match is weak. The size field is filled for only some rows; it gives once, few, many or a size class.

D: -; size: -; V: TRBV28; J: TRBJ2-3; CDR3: CAGMDSLGTDTQYF; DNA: TGTGCCGGAATGGACAGCCTGGGGACAGATACGCAGTATTTT
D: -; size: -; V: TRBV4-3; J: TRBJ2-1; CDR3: CASSQDKWGPGDNEQFF; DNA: TGCGCCAGCAGCCAAGATAAGTGGGGACCCGGGGACAATGAGCAGTTCTTC
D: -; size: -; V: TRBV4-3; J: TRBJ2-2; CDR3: CASSPYMLGRQYRWELFF; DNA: TGCGCCAGCAGCCCCTATATGCTAGGGAGACAGTACCGGTGGGAGCTGTTTTTT
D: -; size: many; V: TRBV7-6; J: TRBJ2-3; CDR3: CASSLAPGYDTQYF; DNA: TGTGCCAGCAGCTTAGCGCCTGGGTACGATACGCAGTATTTT
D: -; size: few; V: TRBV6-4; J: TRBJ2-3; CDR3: CASRPGQGADTQYF; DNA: TGTGCCAGCAGGCCAGGTCAGGGCGCAGATACGCAGTATTTT
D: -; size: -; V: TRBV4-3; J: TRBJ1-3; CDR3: CASSQDGASGNTIYF; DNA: TGCGCCAGCAGCCAAGATGGGGCTTCAGGAAACACCATATATTTT
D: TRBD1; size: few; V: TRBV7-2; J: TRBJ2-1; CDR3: CASSLTMRTGFNEQFF; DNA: TGTGCCAGCAGCCTCACCATGAGGACAGGGTTTAATGAGCAGTTCTTC
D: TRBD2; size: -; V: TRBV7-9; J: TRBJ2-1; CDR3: CASGLGRNEQFF; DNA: TGTGCCAGCGGTCTCGGGAGGAATGAGCAGTTCTTC
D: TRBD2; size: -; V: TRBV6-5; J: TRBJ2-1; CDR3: CASSYSGGGANEQFF; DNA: TGTGCCAGCAGTTACTCGGGCGGGGGGGCAAATGAGCAGTTCTTC
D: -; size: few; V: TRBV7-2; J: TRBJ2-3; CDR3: CASSWRADTQYF; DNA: TGTGCCAGCAGCTGGAGGGCAGATACGCAGTATTTT
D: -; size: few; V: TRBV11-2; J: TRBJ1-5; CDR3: CASSSRANQPQHF; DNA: TGTGCCAGCAGCTCCAGGGCGAATCAGCCCCAGCATTTT
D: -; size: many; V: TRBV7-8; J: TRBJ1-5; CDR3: CASSLVPSNNQPQHF; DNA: TGTGCCAGCAGCTTAGTCCCCAGCAACAATCAGCCCCAGCATTTT
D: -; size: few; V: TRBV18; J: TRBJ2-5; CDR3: CASSLRGVARETQYF; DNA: TGTGCCAGCTCCCTACGAGGGGTGGCAAGAGAGACCCAGTACTTC
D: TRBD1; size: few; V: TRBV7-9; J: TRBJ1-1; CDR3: CASSSRDRENTEAFF; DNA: TGTGCCAGCAGCTCTCGGGACAGGGAGAACACTGAAGCTTTCTTT
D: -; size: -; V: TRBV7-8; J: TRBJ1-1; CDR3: CASSPPTTRNTEAFF; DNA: TGTGCCAGCAGCCCGCCTACAACTAGGAACACTGAAGCTTTCTTT
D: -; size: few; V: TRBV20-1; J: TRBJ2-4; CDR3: CSARAADTKNIQYF; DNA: TGCAGTGCTAGAGCCGCGGACACCAAAAACATTCAGTACTTC
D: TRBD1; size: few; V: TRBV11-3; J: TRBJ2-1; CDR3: CASSPTRLDRGRINEQFF; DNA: TGTGCCAGCAGCCCAACCCGCCTAGACAGGGGGAGGATCAATGAGCAGTTCTTC
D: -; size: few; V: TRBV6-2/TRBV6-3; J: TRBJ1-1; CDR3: CASRRGDAEAFF; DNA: TGTGCCAGCAGGCGGGGGGACGCTGAAGCTTTCTTT
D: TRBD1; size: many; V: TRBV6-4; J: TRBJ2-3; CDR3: CASSEAGGAPDTQYF; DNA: TGTGCCAGCAGTGAAGCAGGGGGCGCCCCAGATACGCAGTATTTT
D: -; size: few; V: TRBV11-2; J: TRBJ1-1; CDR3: CASNSPGLTEAFF; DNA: TGTGCCAGCAACAGTCCGGGGCTCACTGAAGCTTTCTTT
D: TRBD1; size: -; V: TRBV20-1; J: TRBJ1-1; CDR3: CSAHRGGRADTEAFF; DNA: TGCAGTGCTCACAGGGGGGGCAGGGCGGACACTGAAGCTTTCTTT
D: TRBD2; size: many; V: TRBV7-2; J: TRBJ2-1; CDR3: CASSWGLAGNNEQFF; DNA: TGTGCCAGCAGCTGGGGACTAGCGGGGAACAATGAGCAGTTCTTC
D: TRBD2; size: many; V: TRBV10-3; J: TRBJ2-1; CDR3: CAITTGGNHNEQFF; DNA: TGTGCCATCACAACGGGGGGAAACCACAATGAGCAGTTCTTC
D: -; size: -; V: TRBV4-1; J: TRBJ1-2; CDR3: CASSQHPPGRAPYGYTF; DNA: TGCGCCAGCAGCCAACACCCCCCTGGCAGGGCACCGTATGGCTACACCTTC
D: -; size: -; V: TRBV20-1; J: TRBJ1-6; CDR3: CSARDSGESPLHF; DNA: TGCAGTGCTAGAGATTCCGGGGAGTCACCCCTCCACTTT
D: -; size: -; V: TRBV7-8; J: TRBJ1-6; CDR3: CASSFDSASPLHF; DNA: TGTGCCAGCAGCTTTGACAGTGCCTCACCCCTCCACTTT
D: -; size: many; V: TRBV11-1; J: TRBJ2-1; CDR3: CASSRGDNEQFF; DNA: TGTGCCAGCAGCCGAGGAGACAATGAGCAGTTCTTC
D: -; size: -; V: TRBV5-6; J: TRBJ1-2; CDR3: CASSGPTASIYGYTF; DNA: TGTGCCAGCAGCGGCCCGACAGCGAGCATCTATGGCTACACCTTC
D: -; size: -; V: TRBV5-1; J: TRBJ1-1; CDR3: CASSSYRARTEAFF; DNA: TGCGCCAGCAGCAGTTACAGGGCTAGGACTGAAGCTTTCTTT
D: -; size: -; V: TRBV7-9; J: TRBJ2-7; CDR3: CASSLDRGRWDEQYF; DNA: TGTGCCAGCAGCTTAGATCGGGGACGGTGGGACGAGCAGTACTTC
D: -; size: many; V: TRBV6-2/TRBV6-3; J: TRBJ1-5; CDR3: CASTPRGQLGNQPQHF; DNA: TGTGCCAGCACCCCCCGCGGACAGCTCGGGAATCAGCCCCAGCATTTT
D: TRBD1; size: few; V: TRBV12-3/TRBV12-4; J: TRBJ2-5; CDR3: CASSPQGAQYF; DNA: TGTGCCAGCAGTCCGCAGGGGGCCCAGTACTTC
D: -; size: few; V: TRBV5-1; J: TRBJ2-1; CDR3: CASSLALEGDEQFF; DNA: TGCGCCAGCAGCTTGGCCCTAGAAGGGGATGAGCAGTTCTTC
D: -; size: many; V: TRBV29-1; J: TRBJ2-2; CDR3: CSVAAQLNTGELFF; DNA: TGCAGCGTTGCAGCCCAGTTAAACACCGGGGAGCTGTTTTTT
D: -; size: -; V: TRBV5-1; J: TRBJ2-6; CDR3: CASSPVVVTNVLTF; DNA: TGCGCCAGCAGCCCAGTCGTTGTAACCAACGTCCTGACTTTC
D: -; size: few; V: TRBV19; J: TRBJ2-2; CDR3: CASSILAGVGVYAGELFF; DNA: TGTGCCAGTAGTATATTGGCAGGGGTAGGTGTATACGCCGGGGAGCTGTTTTTT
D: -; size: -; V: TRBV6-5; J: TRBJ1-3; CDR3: CASSTTGTGGTIYF; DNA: TGTGCCAGCAGTACCACCGGGACCGGCGGCACCATATATTTT
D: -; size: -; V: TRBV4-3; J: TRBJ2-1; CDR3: CASSQDPRDPQNEQFF; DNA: TGCGCCAGCAGCCAAGATCCTCGGGACCCCCAAAATGAGCAGTTCTTC
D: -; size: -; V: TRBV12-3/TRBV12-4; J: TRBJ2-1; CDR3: CASSSDPGTYNEQFF; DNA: TGTGCCAGCAGTTCCGACCCCGGTACCTACAATGAGCAGTTCTTC
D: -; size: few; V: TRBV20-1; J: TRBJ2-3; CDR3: CSAIYREDTQYF; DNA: TGCAGTGCTATATACAGGGAGGATACGCAGTATTTT
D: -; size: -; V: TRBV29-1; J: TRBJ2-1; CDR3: CSVAGYNEQFF; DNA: TGCAGCGTCGCAGGGTACAATGAGCAGTTCTTC
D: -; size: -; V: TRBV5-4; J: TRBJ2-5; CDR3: CASSSGPDGETQYF; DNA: TGTGCCAGCAGTTCGGGCCCGGATGGGGAGACCCAGTACTTC
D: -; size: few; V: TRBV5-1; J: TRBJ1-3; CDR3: CASSALTGSSGNTIYF; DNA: TGCGCCAGCAGCGCCCTGACAGGAAGCTCTGGAAACACCATATATTTT
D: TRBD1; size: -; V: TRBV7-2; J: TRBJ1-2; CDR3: CASSLALWTGGPSYTF; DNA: TGTGCCAGCAGCTTAGCGCTCTGGACAGGGGGCCCGAGCTACACCTTC
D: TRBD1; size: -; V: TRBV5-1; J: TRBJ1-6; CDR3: CASSSGQGSYNSPLHF; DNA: TGCGCCAGCAGTAGCGGACAGGGCTCCTATAATTCACCCCTCCACTTT